The sequence of this T cell receptor beta chain was determined in a study of shared clonotypes between healthy human individuals. General study findings and limits: Shared clonotypes: about 4.6% naive CD4, around 3.5% naive CD8, 2% to 2.5% memory CD4, about 0.41% memory CD8.

It was about 210 ng DNA, some 30,000 T cell genomes, that sorted-subset replicate PCRs used. Produced via immunoSEQ multiplex PCR; TCRdb's table is partial and in-frame only. In the table there are about 1,800,000 clones, about 95% of which are singletons. Details on this clone: The antigen remains undetermined. The same CDR3 is also encoded by other DNA sequences in this sample.

CD45RO negativity and positive selection for CCR7 defined naive CD8 cells, a population that excluded terminally differentiated effector memory CD45RA+ cells. Germline-derived CDR1 and CDR2 are PRHDT and FYEKMQ (reference sequence). Between the trimmed V and J ends, which lost 4 bases and 7 bases, there was a span of 5 bases. The CDR3 is 12 residues long. The source material was naive CD8+ T cells sorted from blood. The sequence came from a man in his late teens or twenties in good health. The rearrangement joins TRBV13 to TRBJ1-6; D gene uncertain. The CDR3 reads CASSWANSPLHF. DNA of the CDR3: TGTGCCAGCAGCTGGGCGAATTCACCCCTCCACTTT.